This TCR beta chain was retrieved from a study of cytomegalovirus exposure and HLA in healthy donors. Study conclusions and caveats: The productive fraction for most TCR beta V segments was about 87% or about 30% in an earlier analysis. One variant, a missense change in DCLRE1C, was linked in a later analysis to TCR beta V- and J-gene trimming. Certain indistinguishable V segments, among them TRBV6-2 and TRBV6-3, were excluded.

The PCR contained 60 Vbeta and 13 Jbeta primers. Some clones are missing from TCRdb's copy, which holds only in-frame ones; the method was immunoSEQ multiplex PCR. The data show under 90,000 clones, about 75% seen once. Note on this clone: As yet, its antigen is unknown. An end of the junction does not agree with germline; a read error may underlie this.

CDR1 is SEHNR and CDR2 is FQNEAQ in the germline V gene (reference sequence). The CDR3 is 12 residues long. The sample comprised PBMCs. The rearrangement uses TRBV7-9 and TRBJ2-7; D is perhaps TRBD1 (5 bases). The receptor was derived from a man aged 35-49 years in good health and CMV-seronegative. In DNA, the CDR3 is TGTTCCAGCAGCTCCCAGGGTGTCGAGCAGTACTTC. Translating gives CSSSSQGVEQYF.